This T cell receptor beta chain was sequenced in a study of blood T cell repertoires in COVID-19. Study in general: Acute and convalescent COVID-19 specimens originated in the United States, Italy and Spain. In each case, the material was cDNA or gDNA derived from T cells, B-cell-depleted T cells, or PBMCs.

The germline CDR1 and CDR2 sequences are SGHRS and YFSETQ. Trimming removed 4 bases at V and 6 bases at J, with 17 bases between. This CDR3 spans 15 amino acids. Per the study methods: Estimated nucleated cell counts came from reference gene primer amplification. TCRdb's table, derived via immunoSEQ multiplex PCR, lists solely in-frame clones and lacks some. The V and J calls and clone size come from that table; D and trimming were worked out from the DNA. Seen here are around 100,000 clones, approximately 90% observed once, and the top ten hold about 2.2%. Sequenced input: peripheral blood. The receptor was derived from a man in his forties or fifties with active COVID-19. This chain links TRBV5-1 with TRBJ2-1; the D gene is possibly TRBD2 (6 bases). DNA of the CDR3: TGCGCCAGCAGCACTCGGAGGAGCGGGCGCAATGAGCAGTTCTTC. Translating gives CASSTRRSGRNEQFF.